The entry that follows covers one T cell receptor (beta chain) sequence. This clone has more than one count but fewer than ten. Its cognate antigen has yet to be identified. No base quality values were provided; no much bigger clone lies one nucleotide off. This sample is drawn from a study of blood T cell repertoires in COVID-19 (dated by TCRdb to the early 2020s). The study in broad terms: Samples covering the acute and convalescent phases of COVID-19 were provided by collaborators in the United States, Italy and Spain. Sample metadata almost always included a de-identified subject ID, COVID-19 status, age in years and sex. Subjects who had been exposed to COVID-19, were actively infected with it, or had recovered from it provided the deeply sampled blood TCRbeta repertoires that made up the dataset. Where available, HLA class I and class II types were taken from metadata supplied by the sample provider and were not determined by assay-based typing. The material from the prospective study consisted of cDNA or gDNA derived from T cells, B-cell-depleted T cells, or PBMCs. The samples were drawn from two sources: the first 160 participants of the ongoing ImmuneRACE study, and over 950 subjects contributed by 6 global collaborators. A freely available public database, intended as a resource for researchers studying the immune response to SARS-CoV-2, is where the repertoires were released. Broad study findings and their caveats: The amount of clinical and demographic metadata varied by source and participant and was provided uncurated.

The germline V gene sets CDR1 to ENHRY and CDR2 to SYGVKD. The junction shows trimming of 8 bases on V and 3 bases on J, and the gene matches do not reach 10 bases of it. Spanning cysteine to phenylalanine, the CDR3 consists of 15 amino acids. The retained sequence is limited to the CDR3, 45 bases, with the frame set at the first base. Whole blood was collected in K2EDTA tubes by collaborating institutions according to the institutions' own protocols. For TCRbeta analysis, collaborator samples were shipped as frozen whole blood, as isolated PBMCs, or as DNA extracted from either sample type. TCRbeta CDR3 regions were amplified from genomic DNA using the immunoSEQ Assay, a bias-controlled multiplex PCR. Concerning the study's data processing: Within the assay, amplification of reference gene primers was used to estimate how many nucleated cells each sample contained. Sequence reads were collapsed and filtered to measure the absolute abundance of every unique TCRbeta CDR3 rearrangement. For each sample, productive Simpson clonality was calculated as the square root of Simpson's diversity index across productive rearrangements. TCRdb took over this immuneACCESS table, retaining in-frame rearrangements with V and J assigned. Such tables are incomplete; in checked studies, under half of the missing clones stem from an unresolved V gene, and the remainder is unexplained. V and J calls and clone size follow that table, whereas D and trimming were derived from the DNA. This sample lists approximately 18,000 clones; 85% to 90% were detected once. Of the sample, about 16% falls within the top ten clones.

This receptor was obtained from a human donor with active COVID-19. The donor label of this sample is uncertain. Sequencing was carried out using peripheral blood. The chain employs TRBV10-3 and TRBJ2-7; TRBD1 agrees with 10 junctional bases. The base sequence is TGTGCCATCGGCGCTGCGGGACAGGGGTACTACGAGCAGTACTTC. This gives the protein CAIGAAGQGYYEQYF.